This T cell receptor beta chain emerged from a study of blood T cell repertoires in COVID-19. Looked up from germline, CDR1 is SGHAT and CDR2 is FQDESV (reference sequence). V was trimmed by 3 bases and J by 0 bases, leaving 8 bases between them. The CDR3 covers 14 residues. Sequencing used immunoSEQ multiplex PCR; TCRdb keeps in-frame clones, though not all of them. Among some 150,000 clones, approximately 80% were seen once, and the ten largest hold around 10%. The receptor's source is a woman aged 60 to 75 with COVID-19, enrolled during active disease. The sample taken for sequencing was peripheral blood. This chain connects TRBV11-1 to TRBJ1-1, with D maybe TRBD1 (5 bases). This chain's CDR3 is CASSLADMNTEAFF. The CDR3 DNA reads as TGTGCCAGCAGCTTGGCGGACATGAACACTGAAGCTTTCTTT.